This TCR beta chain is from a study of Graves' ophthalmopathy and Graves' hyperthyroidism. General study points: Thyroid clonotypes that were expanded above 0.001 frequency mostly also appeared in blood.

Clinical symptoms, serum thyroxine, TRAb, thyroid ultrasound and orbital computed tomography determined diagnosis. Remarks on this clonotype: Its antigen is unidentified.

The TCR beta CDR3 regions underwent amplification from RNA transcripts. The first round was an RT-PCR with HTBI primers, and the second round was a multiplex PCR. Via MiXCR, TCRdb re-called the multiplex PCR reads, giving one row per CDR3 protein. The sample carries 650,000 to 900,000 distinct CDR3 sequences, around 40% recorded once. The sequence was obtained from an adult man with Graves' ophthalmopathy. Sequencing was carried out using peripheral blood.

The CDR3 here is CASSYVGSGRLANVLTF. DNA for the CDR3: TGTGCCAGCAGCTACGTCGGTAGCGGGAGGTTGGCCAACGTCCTGACTTTC. The chain links TRBV7-9 to TRBJ2-6; 10 bases fit TRBD2. The CDR3 is 17 amino acids. Looked up from germline, CDR1 is SEHNR and CDR2 is FQNEAQ (reference sequence). V dropped 4 bases and J dropped 6; count of bases not matched to a gene: 9.